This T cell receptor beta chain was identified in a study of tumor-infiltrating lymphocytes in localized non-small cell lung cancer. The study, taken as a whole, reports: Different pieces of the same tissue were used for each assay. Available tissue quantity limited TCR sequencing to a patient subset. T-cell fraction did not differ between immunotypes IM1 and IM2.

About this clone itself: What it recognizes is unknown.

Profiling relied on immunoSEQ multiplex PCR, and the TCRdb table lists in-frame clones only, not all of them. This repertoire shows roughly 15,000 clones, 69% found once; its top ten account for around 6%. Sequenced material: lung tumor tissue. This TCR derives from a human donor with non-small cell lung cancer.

The CDR3 sequence is CASSLGSNQPQHF. The CDR3 DNA is TGTGCCAGCAGCCTCGGATCCAATCAGCCCCAGCATTTT. The chain carries TRBV5-5 and TRBJ1-5; D is undetermined. The CDR3 spans 13 residues. Between the trimmed V and J ends, which lost 4 bases and 3 bases, there was a span of 8 bases. Germline assignment: CDR1 SGHKS and CDR2 YYEKEE (reference sequence). Full variable domain (missing parts from reference TRBV5-5 and TRBJ1-5): DAGVTQSPTHLIKTRGQQVTLRCSPISGHKSVSWYQQVLGQGPQFIFQYYEKEERGRGNFPDRFSARQFPNYSSELNVNALLLGDSALYLCASSLGSNQPQHFGDGTRLSIL.